These T cell receptor beta chains were read from a single sample in a study of blood T cells in healthy people across ages. TCRdb called the 5' RACE reads again in MiXCR, with one record for every CDR3 protein. The data hold 600,000 or so distinct CDR3 sequences, with around 31% observed a single time. The sequenced sample consisted of blood. These receptor sequences come from a woman older than 75 in good health. CDR3s include the opening cysteine and the closing phenylalanine or tryptophan. Fields, in order: V gene, clone size, D gene, J gene, CDR3 protein, CDR3 DNA. The D gene is left open where the match is weak. Clone size appears in some rows only: once, few, many, or a class for an expanded clone.

TRBV6-1,many,.,TRBJ2-1,CASSEYGGTNNEQFF,TGTGCCAGCAGTGAATATGGGGGGACCAACAATGAGCAGTTCTTC
TRBV5-6,many,.,TRBJ2-5,CASSLAPVQETQYF,TGTGCCAGCAGCTTGGCCCCGGTCCAAGAGACCCAGTACTTC
TRBV7-2,many,TRBD1,TRBJ1-6,CASSARGNSPLHF,TGTGCCAGCAGCGCCAGGGGGAATTCACCCCTCCACTTT
TRBV20-1,many,TRBD2,TRBJ2-3,CSANWPAGASSTDTQYF,TGCAGTGCTAACTGGCCAGCGGGGGCCTCTAGCACAGATACGCAGTATTTT
TRBV6-6,few,.,TRBJ1-1,CASSYGAGQDTEAFF,TGTGCCAGCAGTTACGGGGCGGGGCAAGACACTGAAGCTTTCTTT
TRBV24-1,few,.,TRBJ1-5,CATSDWSGDQPQHF,TGTGCCACCAGTGATTGGTCCGGGGATCAGCCCCAGCATTTT
TRBV5-5,.,.,TRBJ2-7,CTSSFEGGTRGEQYF,TGTACCAGCAGCTTCGAGGGGGGAACTAGGGGTGAGCAGTACTTC
TRBV5-5,.,.,TRBJ1-5,CAGSLGGASNQPQHF,TGTGCCGGCAGCTTGGGAGGCGCAAGCAATCAGCCCCAGCATTTT
TRBV20-1,many,TRBD1,TRBJ2-3,CSADPGQGAYTQYF,TGCAGTGCTGACCCGGGACAGGGGGCTTATACGCAGTATTTT
TRBV6-5,many,.,TRBJ2-7,CASRSPGEWTYEQYF,TGTGCCAGCAGATCGCCGGGCGAATGGACCTACGAGCAGTACTTC
TRBV6-5,many,TRBD2,TRBJ2-7,CASSRRTSQVHEQYF,TGTGCCAGCAGTCGCCGGACTAGCCAAGTCCACGAGCAGTACTTC
TRBV7-9,.,TRBD1,TRBJ1-2,CASSSRTGRVIGYTF,TGTGCCAGCAGCTCCCGGACAGGGAGGGTAATAGGCTACACCTTC
TRBV4-1,.,.,TRBJ2-6,CASSQDGRDVSSGANVLAF,TGCGCCAGCAGCCAAGATGGGCGGGACGTAAGCTCTGGGGCCAACGTCCTGGCTTTC
TRBV2,.,.,TRBJ2-2,CASSEAGGRTGELFF,TGTGCCAGCAGTGAAGCGGGGGGGCGGACCGGGGAGCTGTTTTTT
TRBV7-3,.,TRBD2,TRBJ2-3,CASSQTSGGDTQYF,TGTGCCAGCAGCCAGACTAGCGGAGGAGATACGCAGTATTTT
TRBV5-1,many,.,TRBJ2-5,CASSLDHPGKETQYF,TGCGCCAGCAGCTTGGACCACCCCGGTAAAGAGACCCAGTACTTC
TRBV5-1,.,TRBD1,TRBJ1-6,CASSLAGQGLSPLHF,TGCGCCAGCAGCTTGGCGGGACAGGGCCTATCACCCCTCCACTTT
TRBV27,many,TRBD1,TRBJ2-7,CASSLWDSTYEQYF,TGTGCCAGCAGTTTATGGGACAGCACCTACGAGCAGTACTTC
TRBV27,.,.,TRBJ1-1,CAGSRDSWTEAFF,TGTGCCGGCAGCCGGGACTCATGGACTGAAGCTTTCTTT
TRBV2,few,.,TRBJ1-6,CASSEGRPHNSPLHF,TGTGCCAGCAGTGAAGGGAGGCCACATAATTCACCCCTCCACTTT
TRBV7-9,many,.,TRBJ2-1,CASSHQGGSSYNEQFF,TGTGCCAGCAGTCATCAGGGGGGGAGCTCCTACAATGAGCAGTTCTTC
TRBV20-1,.,TRBD2,TRBJ2-4,CSARGLKNIQYF,TGCAGTGCTAGGGGACTAAAAAACATTCAGTACTTC
TRBV27,many,.,TRBJ2-1,CASSFSRDKNNEQFF,TGTGCCAGCAGTTTTTCCCGGGACAAGAACAATGAGCAGTTCTTC
TRBV5-1,.,.,TRBJ2-5,CASQEGATAGEQYF,TGCGCCAGCCAAGAGGGGGCAACTGCGGGAGAGCAGTACTTC
TRBV27,many,TRBD1,TRBJ2-1,CASSSRTGNEQFF,TGTGCCAGCAGTTCCCGGACAGGCAATGAGCAGTTCTTC
TRBV18,few,.,TRBJ1-1,CASSAVLNTEAFF,TGTGCCAGCTCAGCCGTGCTTAACACTGAAGCTTTCTTT
TRBV7-2,few,.,TRBJ2-7,CASSMDWVLEQYF,TGTGCCAGCAGCATGGACTGGGTTCTCGAGCAGTACTTC
TRBV5-6,many,TRBD1,TRBJ1-1,CASSWTGGTEAFF,TGTGCCAGCAGCTGGACAGGGGGCACTGAAGCTTTCTTT
TRBV7-3,.,.,TRBJ2-5,CASSLGQGSETQYF,TGTGCCAGCAGCTTAGGGCAGGGGAGTGAGACCCAGTACTTC
TRBV7-2,.,.,TRBJ1-4,CASSLWGGANEKRFF,TGTGCCAGCAGCTTATGGGGGGGGGCTAATGAAAAACGGTTTTTT
TRBV6-2/TRBV6-3,many,TRBD2,TRBJ2-1,CASSSGLAGALLRGNEQFF,TGTGCCAGCAGCTCCGGACTAGCGGGGGCCCTGCTCCGGGGGAATGAGCAGTTCTTC
TRBV2,.,.,TRBJ2-3,CASGDLTSTDTQYF,TGTGCCAGTGGGGACTTAACTAGCACAGATACGCAGTATTTT
TRBV6-5,many,.,TRBJ2-3,CASSYSAGGTQYF,TGTGCCAGCAGTTACTCGGCGGGCGGTACGCAGTATTTT
TRBV7-9,.,.,TRBJ2-3,CASSSHVSTDTQYF,TGTGCCAGCAGCTCACACGTCTCCACAGATACGCAGTATTTT
TRBV27,many,.,TRBJ2-5,CASSPQEGRGAGETQYF,TGTGCCAGCAGTCCTCAGGAAGGACGGGGGGCGGGGGAGACCCAGTACTTC
TRBV27,many,.,TRBJ2-3,CASSKLTDTQYF,TGTGCCAGCAGCAAGTTAACAGATACGCAGTATTTT
TRBV29-1,.,.,TRBJ2-3,CSVDPLTDTQYF,TGCAGCGTTGACCCGTTAACAGATACGCAGTATTTT
TRBV9,many,.,TRBJ2-7,CASSPSGKYEQYF,TGTGCCAGCAGCCCTAGTGGGAAATACGAGCAGTACTTC
TRBV20-1,.,TRBD1,TRBJ2-5,CSAREGQGLGETQYF,TGCAGTGCTAGAGAGGGACAGGGGTTAGGGGAGACCCAGTACTTC
TRBV9,few,.,TRBJ1-2,CASSVDWGRDYGYTF,TGTGCCAGCAGCGTAGATTGGGGGAGGGACTATGGCTACACCTTC
TRBV20-1,few,TRBD1,TRBJ1-4,CSAGPGTAYAQKLFF,TGCAGTGCCGGACCTGGGACAGCCTATGCCCAAAAACTGTTTTTT
TRBV28,many,.,TRBJ2-1,CASSLWRSGAFSYNEQFF,TGTGCCAGCAGTTTATGGCGGTCAGGGGCATTCTCCTACAATGAGCAGTTCTTC
TRBV12-3/TRBV12-4,many,TRBD2,TRBJ2-1,CASTRLAGGGEQFF,TGTGCCAGCACGAGACTAGCGGGGGGCGGTGAGCAGTTCTTC
TRBV12-3/TRBV12-4,.,.,TRBJ2-2,CASRATGRVDTGELFF,TGTGCCAGCAGAGCCACTGGCAGGGTGGACACCGGGGAGCTGTTTTTT
TRBV30,many,.,TRBJ1-6,CAWSAGTENSPLHF,TGTGCCTGGAGTGCTGGGACGGAGAATTCACCCCTCCACTTT
TRBV6-5,.,.,TRBJ1-4,CASSYSSQKEKRFF,TGTGCCAGCAGTTACTCCTCCCAGAAGGAAAAACGGTTTTTT
TRBV30,once,.,TRBJ2-1,CAWGSGRNYEQFF,TGTGCCTGGGGTTCGGGGCGGAACTACGAGCAGTTCTTC
TRBV3-1,once,.,TRBJ2-1,CAGSRGYNEQFF,TGTGCCGGCAGCCGAGGCTACAATGAGCAGTTCTTC
TRBV12-3/TRBV12-4,once,.,TRBJ2-3,CASNVLMSDTQYF,TGTGCCAGCAACGTACTTATGTCAGATACGCAGTATTTT
TRBV27,.,.,TRBJ1-5,CASSLIGYSNQPQHF,TGTGCCAGCAGTTTAATCGGGTATAGCAATCAGCCCCAGCATTTT
TRBV30,few,TRBD1,TRBJ1-4,CAWSRGRVSPSTNEKLFF,TGTGCCTGGAGTAGGGGGCGCGTTTCACCTTCAACTAATGAAAAACTGTTTTTT
TRBV7-6,many,.,TRBJ2-5,CASSAGTQGETQYF,TGTGCCAGCAGCGCCGGGACGCAGGGAGAGACCCAGTACTTC
TRBV19,few,TRBD1,TRBJ2-1,CASEWTGLFGNEQFF,TGTGCCAGTGAATGGACAGGGTTGTTTGGCAATGAGCAGTTCTTC
TRBV20-1,.,.,TRBJ2-1,CSASSATNEQFF,TGCAGTGCTAGTTCGGCCACGAATGAGCAGTTCTTC
TRBV5-1,many,TRBD1,TRBJ1-2,CASSRSGTAEYGYTF,TGCGCCAGCAGCCGTAGCGGGACAGCAGAATATGGCTACACCTTC
TRBV20-1,.,.,TRBJ1-4,CGARDTRGATNEKLFF,TGCGGTGCTAGAGACACAAGGGGAGCAACTAATGAAAAACTGTTTTTT
TRBV6-1,many,.,TRBJ2-1,CASSDSQGVDEQFF,TGTGCCAGCAGTGATTCACAGGGAGTGGATGAGCAGTTCTTC
TRBV5-1,many,TRBD1,TRBJ1-6,CASRSPDRGSPLHF,TGCGCCAGCCGAAGCCCGGACAGGGGTTCACCCCTCCACTTT
TRBV20-1,many,.,TRBJ1-1,CSAVRQENTEAFF,TGCAGTGCCGTTCGACAGGAGAACACTGAAGCTTTCTTT